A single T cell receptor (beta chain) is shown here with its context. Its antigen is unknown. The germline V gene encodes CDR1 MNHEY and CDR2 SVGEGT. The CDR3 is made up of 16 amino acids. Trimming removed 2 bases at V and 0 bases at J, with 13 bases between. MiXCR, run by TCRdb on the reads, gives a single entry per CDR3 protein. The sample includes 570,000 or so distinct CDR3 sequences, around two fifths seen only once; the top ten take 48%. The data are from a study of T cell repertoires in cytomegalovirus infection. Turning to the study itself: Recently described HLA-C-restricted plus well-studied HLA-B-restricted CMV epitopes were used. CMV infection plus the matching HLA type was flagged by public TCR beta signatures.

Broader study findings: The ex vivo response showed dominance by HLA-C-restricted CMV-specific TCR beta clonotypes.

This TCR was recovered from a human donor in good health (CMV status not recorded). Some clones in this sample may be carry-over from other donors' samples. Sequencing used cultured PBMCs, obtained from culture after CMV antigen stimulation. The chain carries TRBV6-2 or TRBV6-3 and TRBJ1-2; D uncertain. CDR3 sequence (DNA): TGTGCCAGCAGTTACGCCCGCCCACCGGCTAACTATGGCTACACCTTC. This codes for CASSYARPPANYGYTF.